Listed below are T cell receptor beta chains from one sample, sequenced in a study of molecular identifiers for immune sequencing clone quantification. TCRdb reanalysed the PCR reads using MiXCR and keeps one entry per CDR3 protein. Of more than 250,000 distinct CDR3 sequences in the sample, 20% to 25% are singletons; the top ten hold approximately 0.8%. The sample comprised naive CD8+ T cells from blood, with Jurkat cell RNA spiked in. These receptors were obtained from a human donor in good health. Some libraries in this study had Jurkat cell RNA spiked in. Each CDR3 is given with its conserved first and last residue. Fields, in order: CDR3 length, D gene, J gene, V gene, clone size, CDR3 DNA, CDR3 protein. D genes are given only for firm matches. Part of the rows lack a size; the others show once, few, many or a class for expanded clones.

CDR3 length: 17; D gene: TRBD2; J gene: TRBJ2-5; V gene: TRBV5-6; clone size: many; CDR3 DNA: TGTGCCAGCAGCTTGGATATTCGGGAGGCGCGTCAAGAGACCCAGTACTTC; CDR3 protein: CASSLDIREARQETQYF
CDR3 length: 12; D gene: -; J gene: TRBJ2-7; V gene: TRBV12-3/TRBV12-4; clone size: many; CDR3 DNA: TGTGCCAGCACAGAGGGATTCTACGAGCAGTACTTC; CDR3 protein: CASTEGFYEQYF
CDR3 length: 13; D gene: TRBD2; J gene: TRBJ2-7; V gene: TRBV20-1; clone size: -; CDR3 DNA: TGCAGTGCCGAGCGGGAGAGCTCCTACGAGCAGTACTTC; CDR3 protein: CSAERESSYEQYF
CDR3 length: 12; D gene: -; J gene: TRBJ2-2; V gene: TRBV29-1; clone size: many; CDR3 DNA: TGCAGCGTTGCGGATCCTTCCGGGGAGCTGTTTTTT; CDR3 protein: CSVADPSGELFF
CDR3 length: 13; D gene: -; J gene: TRBJ1-2; V gene: TRBV20-1; clone size: few; CDR3 DNA: TGCAGTGCTAGTACCGTACAAGGCTATGGCTACACCTTC; CDR3 protein: CSASTVQGYGYTF
CDR3 length: 20; D gene: TRBD2; J gene: TRBJ2-3; V gene: TRBV5-4; clone size: many; CDR3 DNA: TGTGCCAGCAGCTTGGTCGGACTAGCGGTTAGAGATTCTAGCACAGATACGCAGTATTTT; CDR3 protein: CASSLVGLAVRDSSTDTQYF
CDR3 length: 14; D gene: TRBD1; J gene: TRBJ2-5; V gene: TRBV6-5; clone size: many; CDR3 DNA: TGTGCCAGCAGTCTCTACAGGGGACAAGAGACCCAGTACTTC; CDR3 protein: CASSLYRGQETQYF
CDR3 length: 18; D gene: -; J gene: TRBJ2-2; V gene: TRBV4-3; clone size: few; CDR3 DNA: TGCGCCAGCAGCCAGGATGGTTTCGGGGGAGGCGTTTACGGGGAGCTGTTTTTT; CDR3 protein: CASSQDGFGGGVYGELFF
CDR3 length: 15; D gene: TRBD1; J gene: TRBJ2-3; V gene: TRBV5-6; clone size: many; CDR3 DNA: TGTGCCAGCAGCTTGGTCGGACAGGGACCAGATACGCAGTATTTT; CDR3 protein: CASSLVGQGPDTQYF
CDR3 length: 15; D gene: TRBD1; J gene: TRBJ2-5; V gene: TRBV7-9; clone size: many; CDR3 DNA: TGTGCCAGCAGCTTATCCACAGGGGGCCGAGAGACCCAGTACTTC; CDR3 protein: CASSLSTGGRETQYF
CDR3 length: 14; D gene: TRBD1; J gene: TRBJ2-5; V gene: TRBV6-2/TRBV6-3; clone size: -; CDR3 DNA: TGTGCCAGCAGTGCACGGACAGGCCAAGAGGCCCAGTACTTC; CDR3 protein: CASSARTGQEAQYF
CDR3 length: 16; D gene: TRBD2; J gene: TRBJ2-3; V gene: TRBV29-1; clone size: -; CDR3 DNA: TGCAGCGTTGTACCTTGGACTAGCGGGGGGACAGATACGCGGTATTTT; CDR3 protein: CSVVPWTSGGTDTRYF
CDR3 length: 15; D gene: -; J gene: TRBJ1-5; V gene: TRBV18; clone size: many; CDR3 DNA: TGTGCCAGCTCACCACCGGGGACGGACAATCAGCCCCAGCATTTT; CDR3 protein: CASSPPGTDNQPQHF
CDR3 length: 17; D gene: TRBD1; J gene: TRBJ2-6; V gene: TRBV6-5; clone size: many; CDR3 DNA: TGTGCCAGCAGCTCTCATCCGGAACAGGGGAACCACAACGTCCTGACTTTC; CDR3 protein: CASSSHPEQGNHNVLTF
CDR3 length: 12; D gene: -; J gene: TRBJ2-2; V gene: TRBV29-1; clone size: many; CDR3 DNA: TGCAGCGTGTCATACAACACCGGGGAGCTGTTTTTT; CDR3 protein: CSVSYNTGELFF
CDR3 length: 16; D gene: TRBD2; J gene: TRBJ2-7; V gene: TRBV6-2/TRBV6-3; clone size: -; CDR3 DNA: TGTGCCACCAGCATCCGGTTAAGCGGGAGGGCTGCCGAGCAGTACTTC; CDR3 protein: CATSIRLSGRAAEQYF
CDR3 length: 15; D gene: -; J gene: TRBJ2-1; V gene: TRBV25-1; clone size: few; CDR3 DNA: TGTGCCAGCAGTGGGGGGTCGGAGTGGTACAATGAGCAGTTCTTC; CDR3 protein: CASSGGSEWYNEQFF
CDR3 length: 17; D gene: -; J gene: TRBJ1-5; V gene: TRBV4-2; clone size: -; CDR3 DNA: TGTGCCAGCAGCCAAGATTCGATCCAACAGGGCCCATCTACCCAGCATTTT; CDR3 protein: CASSQDSIQQGPSTQHF
CDR3 length: 17; D gene: TRBD2; J gene: TRBJ2-5; V gene: TRBV27; clone size: -; CDR3 DNA: TGTGCCGGCAGTCCAGACCAGGGACTAGCGGGAGTGGAGACCCAGTACTTC; CDR3 protein: CAGSPDQGLAGVETQYF
CDR3 length: 15; D gene: -; J gene: TRBJ2-5; V gene: TRBV5-1; clone size: many; CDR3 DNA: TGCGCCAGCAGCCCCCTCCCGGGGGAGGAAGAGACCCAGTACTTC; CDR3 protein: CASSPLPGEEETQYF
CDR3 length: 13; D gene: -; J gene: TRBJ1-4; V gene: TRBV3-1; clone size: few; CDR3 DNA: TGTGCCAGCAGCCAAGAAATAAATGAAAAACTGTTTTTT; CDR3 protein: CASSQEINEKLFF
CDR3 length: 14; D gene: -; J gene: TRBJ1-2; V gene: TRBV23-1; clone size: many; CDR3 DNA: TGCGCCAGCAGTCAATCCGGCAGCTACTATGGCTACACCTTC; CDR3 protein: CASSQSGSYYGYTF
CDR3 length: 14; D gene: -; J gene: TRBJ2-3; V gene: TRBV5-8; clone size: many; CDR3 DNA: TGTGCCAGCTCGGCCGGGACTGGCTACGATACGCAGTATTTT; CDR3 protein: CASSAGTGYDTQYF
CDR3 length: 13; D gene: -; J gene: TRBJ2-7; V gene: TRBV27; clone size: -; CDR3 DNA: TGTGCCAGTAGAGGACGGGAGTCCTGCGAGCAGTACTTC; CDR3 protein: CASRGRESCEQYF
CDR3 length: 11; D gene: -; J gene: TRBJ2-1; V gene: TRBV28; clone size: few; CDR3 DNA: TGTGCCAGCACCGACATGCATGAGCAGTTCTTC; CDR3 protein: CASTDMHEQFF
CDR3 length: 20; D gene: -; J gene: TRBJ2-3; V gene: TRBV27; clone size: few; CDR3 DNA: TGTGCCAGCAGTTTATCGTTTCCCCTCACGGGACTCCCTAGCACAGATACGCAGTATTTT; CDR3 protein: CASSLSFPLTGLPSTDTQYF
CDR3 length: 14; D gene: TRBD1; J gene: TRBJ2-7; V gene: TRBV6-6; clone size: many; CDR3 DNA: TGTGCCAGCAGTTACGGGACAGACATCTACGAGCAGTACTTC; CDR3 protein: CASSYGTDIYEQYF
CDR3 length: 15; D gene: -; J gene: TRBJ1-5; V gene: TRBV28; clone size: many; CDR3 DNA: TGTGCCAGCGGGTTGGGCCTACGGGGCAATCAGCCCCAGCATTTT; CDR3 protein: CASGLGLRGNQPQHF
CDR3 length: 14; D gene: -; J gene: TRBJ2-5; V gene: TRBV9; clone size: many; CDR3 DNA: TGTGCCAGCAGCGATGGACAAACCGGAGAGACCCAGTACTTC; CDR3 protein: CASSDGQTGETQYF
CDR3 length: 13; D gene: -; J gene: TRBJ1-1; V gene: TRBV6-6; clone size: many; CDR3 DNA: TGTGCCAGCAGTTACCCCGGAAACACTGAAGCTTTCTTT; CDR3 protein: CASSYPGNTEAFF
CDR3 length: 16; D gene: -; J gene: TRBJ2-3; V gene: TRBV6-5; clone size: many; CDR3 DNA: TGTGCCAGCAGTTGGTCGGAGGCCTTGAACACAGATACGCAGTATTTT; CDR3 protein: CASSWSEALNTDTQYF
CDR3 length: 16; D gene: -; J gene: TRBJ2-3; V gene: TRBV13; clone size: -; CDR3 DNA: TGTGCCAGCAGCTTAGGAAGGGGAGTCGGGGCAGATACGCAGTATTTT; CDR3 protein: CASSLGRGVGADTQYF
CDR3 length: 17; D gene: -; J gene: TRBJ2-3; V gene: TRBV12-3/TRBV12-4; clone size: many; CDR3 DNA: TGTGCCAGCAGTTTTTCGCTGTTTCTGACGAGCACAGATACGCAGTATTTT; CDR3 protein: CASSFSLFLTSTDTQYF
CDR3 length: 14; D gene: -; J gene: TRBJ1-1; V gene: TRBV6-1; clone size: once; CDR3 DNA: TGTGCCAGCTGTGAATGGGTGGGCGCGACTGAAGCTTTCTTT; CDR3 protein: CASCEWVGATEAFF
CDR3 length: 16; D gene: TRBD1; J gene: TRBJ2-7; V gene: TRBV5-4; clone size: many; CDR3 DNA: TGTGCCAGCAGCTCAGACCCTGGACAGGGGGCCCACGAGCAGTACTTC; CDR3 protein: CASSSDPGQGAHEQYF
CDR3 length: 15; D gene: -; J gene: TRBJ1-4; V gene: TRBV25-1; clone size: many; CDR3 DNA: TGTGCCAGCAGTGAATCCAGGGACGGTTATGAAAAACTGTTTTTT; CDR3 protein: CASSESRDGYEKLFF
CDR3 length: 16; D gene: -; J gene: TRBJ2-3; V gene: TRBV4-3; clone size: few; CDR3 DNA: TGCGCCAGCAGCCAAGATCCTGGGCCGCAAGCAGATACGCAGTATTTT; CDR3 protein: CASSQDPGPQADTQYF
CDR3 length: 15; D gene: TRBD2; J gene: TRBJ2-3; V gene: TRBV6-2/TRBV6-3; clone size: -; CDR3 DNA: TGTGCCAGCAGTTACACGGGAGGGCCGGGAGATACGCAGTATTTT; CDR3 protein: CASSYTGGPGDTQYF
CDR3 length: 17; D gene: TRBD1; J gene: TRBJ2-7; V gene: TRBV27; clone size: -; CDR3 DNA: TGTGCCAGCAGTTTTGGGCCAATTACAGGGGGCACCTACGAGCAGTACTTC; CDR3 protein: CASSFGPITGGTYEQYF
CDR3 length: 14; D gene: -; J gene: TRBJ1-1; V gene: TRBV7-8; clone size: many; CDR3 DNA: TGTGCCAGCAGCTTAGCTTGGGGCGGCACTGAAGCTTTCTTT; CDR3 protein: CASSLAWGGTEAFF
CDR3 length: 14; D gene: -; J gene: TRBJ2-1; V gene: TRBV6-5; clone size: many; CDR3 DNA: TGTGCCAGCAGTCTTAGCGGAAACTACAATGAGCAGTTCTTC; CDR3 protein: CASSLSGNYNEQFF
CDR3 length: 14; D gene: TRBD1; J gene: TRBJ2-5; V gene: TRBV20-1; clone size: -; CDR3 DNA: TGCAGTGCTAGGTTGGACAGGGATATTGAGACCCAGTACTTC; CDR3 protein: CSARLDRDIETQYF
CDR3 length: 16; D gene: -; J gene: TRBJ2-3; V gene: TRBV4-3; clone size: many; CDR3 DNA: TGCGCCAGCAGCCACAATCGTCTAGACTACACAGATACGCAGTATTTT; CDR3 protein: CASSHNRLDYTDTQYF
CDR3 length: 15; D gene: TRBD2; J gene: TRBJ2-1; V gene: TRBV7-8; clone size: many; CDR3 DNA: TGTGCCAGCAGCTCCGCTCTAGCGGGAGACAATGAGCAGTTCTTC; CDR3 protein: CASSSALAGDNEQFF
CDR3 length: 15; D gene: TRBD1; J gene: TRBJ1-5; V gene: TRBV6-2/TRBV6-3; clone size: many; CDR3 DNA: TGTGCCAGCAGTTACTCAGGGGGCAGGGATCAGCCCCAGCATTTT; CDR3 protein: CASSYSGGRDQPQHF
CDR3 length: 15; D gene: TRBD1; J gene: TRBJ2-3; V gene: TRBV19; clone size: many; CDR3 DNA: TGTGCCAGTAGTATCTACGGGACAGTCACAGATACGCAGTATTTT; CDR3 protein: CASSIYGTVTDTQYF
CDR3 length: 17; D gene: -; J gene: TRBJ2-7; V gene: TRBV7-2; clone size: -; CDR3 DNA: TGTGCCAGCAGCTCAATTACCACGGACAGAGTAGACTACGAGCAGTACTTC; CDR3 protein: CASSSITTDRVDYEQYF
CDR3 length: 15; D gene: TRBD1; J gene: TRBJ1-3; V gene: TRBV13; clone size: -; CDR3 DNA: TGTGCCAGCAGCTTGGACAGGGATGCTGGAAACACCATATATTTT; CDR3 protein: CASSLDRDAGNTIYF
CDR3 length: 17; D gene: -; J gene: TRBJ2-2; V gene: TRBV29-1; clone size: many; CDR3 DNA: TGCAGCGTTGAAGACCCCGAGCAGGGACCATATCCCGGGGAGCTGTTTTTT; CDR3 protein: CSVEDPEQGPYPGELFF
CDR3 length: 13; D gene: -; J gene: TRBJ2-7; V gene: TRBV12-5; clone size: many; CDR3 DNA: TGTGCTAGTGGCCCGGTATTGAGTGACGAGCAGTACTTC; CDR3 protein: CASGPVLSDEQYF
CDR3 length: 17; D gene: -; J gene: TRBJ2-3; V gene: TRBV19; clone size: -; CDR3 DNA: TGTGCCAGTAGTATTGTTGGAGGGGATGCCAGCGCAGATACGCAGTATTTT; CDR3 protein: CASSIVGGDASADTQYF
CDR3 length: 16; D gene: TRBD2; J gene: TRBJ2-3; V gene: TRBV12-3/TRBV12-4; clone size: -; CDR3 DNA: TGTGCCAGCAGCTTGCCGGGGGGACTGTTCACAGATACGCAGTATTTT; CDR3 protein: CASSLPGGLFTDTQYF
CDR3 length: 12; D gene: -; J gene: TRBJ2-2; V gene: TRBV24-1; clone size: many; CDR3 DNA: TGTGCCACCAGCGTAAACACCGGGGAGCTGTTTTTT; CDR3 protein: CATSVNTGELFF